This TCR beta chain was profiled in a study of cytomegalovirus exposure and HLA in healthy donors. CDR1 is MDHEN and CDR2 is SYDVKM in the germline V gene. V lost 5 bases and J 5 bases, leaving 19 bases between the germline ends. The CDR3 loop spans 16 amino acids. It was with 60 Vbeta and 13 Jbeta primers that the PCR ran. TCRdb's table, derived via immunoSEQ multiplex PCR, lists solely in-frame clones and lacks some. The sample yields around 110,000 clones, about 76% seen once. This TCR derives from a woman between 25 and 40 years old in good health and CMV-seronegative. The sequencing sample was made of PBMCs. The chain links TRBV28 to TRBJ2-1; possibly TRBD2 for D (5 bases). Here the CDR3 DNA reads TGTGCCAGCAGTACTCCGGAGGCGGTCAGGAACAATGAGCAGTTCTTC. Translation gives CASSTPEAVRNNEQFF.